This T cell receptor (beta chain) was recovered during a study of T cells in localized non-small cell lung cancer. Study-wide results and limits: Peak T cell clonality was found in uninvolved adjacent lung, exceeding tumor. Heterogeneity remains possible because sequencing was limited to only one tumor region. Adjacent lung tissue had a median roughly 52 of the top 100 clones found in the tumor.

Germline loops: CDR1 SGHRS, CDR2 YFSETQ. The V end lost 0 bases, the J end lost 7 bases, and 11 bases lay between the germline ends. There are 14 residues in the CDR3. TCRdb keeps only in-frame clones here, not all; method: immunoSEQ multiplex PCR. The repertoire holds fewer than 3,500 clones, with 25% to 35% as singletons. A word on this clone: Its antigen is currently unknown.

Specimen: lung tumor tissue, collected before any cancer treatment. The chain couples TRBV5-1 to TRBJ1-5; tentatively, D is TRBD1 (5 bases). This TCR came from a female donor aged 60 or older with stage II squamous cell lung carcinoma. The CDR3 nucleotides read TGCGCCAGCAGCTTGGTTGCAGGGAACCAGCCCCAGCATTTT. Its protein product is CASSLVAGNQPQHF.